The rows below give T cell receptor beta chains drawn from one sample of a study of shared clonotypes between healthy human individuals. Sequenced by immunoSEQ multiplex PCR; TCRdb stores in-frame clones only, minus some. The sample includes 2 million to 2.5 million clones, almost 96% of them seen just once. Source material: naive CD4+ T cells sorted from blood. The receptors originated from a man aged 18-30 years in good health. CDR3s include the opening cysteine and the closing phenylalanine or tryptophan. The D gene is left open where the match is weak. Some rows have no size entry. The others give once, few or many, or a class for an expanded clone.

d_call: -
clone_size: -
v_call: TRBV5-6
j_call: TRBJ2-5
cdr3_nt: TGTGCCAGCAGCTTGAGGCACGGATCTATTAAAGAGACCCAGTACTTC
cdr3_aa: CASSLRHGSIKETQYF

d_call: -
clone_size: -
v_call: TRBV5-1
j_call: TRBJ2-2
cdr3_nt: TGCGCCAGCAGCTTTCCCACAGGGAACACCGGGGAGCTGTTTTTT
cdr3_aa: CASSFPTGNTGELFF

d_call: TRBD2
clone_size: -
v_call: TRBV30
j_call: TRBJ2-3
cdr3_nt: TGTGCCTGGGAAGGGGACTACACAGATACGCAGTATTTT
cdr3_aa: CAWEGDYTDTQYF

d_call: TRBD1
clone_size: -
v_call: TRBV28
j_call: TRBJ1-1
cdr3_nt: TGTGCCAGCACCCGGGACAGGGGGAACACTGAAGCTTTCTTT
cdr3_aa: CASTRDRGNTEAFF

d_call: TRBD1
clone_size: -
v_call: TRBV28
j_call: TRBJ1-2
cdr3_nt: TGTGCCAGCAGTTCCTCGACAGGGGGGACGCATGGCTACACCTTC
cdr3_aa: CASSSSTGGTHGYTF

d_call: -
clone_size: -
v_call: TRBV5-1
j_call: TRBJ2-1
cdr3_nt: TGCGCCAGCAGCCAAAGGACTGTCAATGAGCAGTTCTTC
cdr3_aa: CASSQRTVNEQFF

d_call: -
clone_size: once
v_call: TRBV27
j_call: TRBJ2-7
cdr3_nt: TGTGCCAGCAGTTTACGGGAGACCTACGAGCAGTACTTC
cdr3_aa: CASSLRETYEQYF

d_call: TRBD2
clone_size: once
v_call: TRBV5-1
j_call: TRBJ2-2
cdr3_nt: TGCGCCAGCAGCTTTACTAGCGGACCCCCGAACACCGGGGAGCTGTTTTTT
cdr3_aa: CASSFTSGPPNTGELFF

d_call: TRBD1
clone_size: -
v_call: TRBV6-5
j_call: TRBJ2-7
cdr3_nt: TGTGCCAGCAGGAGGGGACAGGTTAACGAGCAGTACTTC
cdr3_aa: CASRRGQVNEQYF

d_call: TRBD1
clone_size: -
v_call: TRBV10-2
j_call: TRBJ1-6
cdr3_nt: TGCGCCAGCGGGACAGGGGGTAATTCACCCCTCCACTTT
cdr3_aa: CASGTGGNSPLHF

d_call: -
clone_size: -
v_call: TRBV10-3
j_call: TRBJ1-2
cdr3_nt: TGTGCCATCAGTGAGCAGGGAAATAACTATGGCTACACCTTC
cdr3_aa: CAISEQGNNYGYTF

d_call: TRBD2
clone_size: -
v_call: TRBV6-1
j_call: TRBJ2-3
cdr3_nt: TGTGCCAGCAGTGAAGGACGGGGACTAGCGGGATACACAGATACGCAGTATTTT
cdr3_aa: CASSEGRGLAGYTDTQYF

d_call: TRBD1
clone_size: -
v_call: TRBV5-1
j_call: TRBJ2-7
cdr3_nt: TGCGCCAGCAGCTTGGCCGGGACAGGGAACCACGAGCAGTACTTC
cdr3_aa: CASSLAGTGNHEQYF